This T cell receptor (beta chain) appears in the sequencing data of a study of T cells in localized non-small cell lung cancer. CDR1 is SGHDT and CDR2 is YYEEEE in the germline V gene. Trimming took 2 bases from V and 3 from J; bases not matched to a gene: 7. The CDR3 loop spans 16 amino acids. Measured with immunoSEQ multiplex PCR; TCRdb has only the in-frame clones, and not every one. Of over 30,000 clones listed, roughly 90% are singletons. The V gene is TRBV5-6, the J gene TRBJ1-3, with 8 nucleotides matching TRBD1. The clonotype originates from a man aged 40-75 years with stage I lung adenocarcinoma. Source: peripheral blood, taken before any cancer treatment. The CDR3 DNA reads TGTGCCAGCAGCTTAGACCAGGGGGCGCGTGGAAACACCATATATTTT. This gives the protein CASSLDQGARGNTIYF.